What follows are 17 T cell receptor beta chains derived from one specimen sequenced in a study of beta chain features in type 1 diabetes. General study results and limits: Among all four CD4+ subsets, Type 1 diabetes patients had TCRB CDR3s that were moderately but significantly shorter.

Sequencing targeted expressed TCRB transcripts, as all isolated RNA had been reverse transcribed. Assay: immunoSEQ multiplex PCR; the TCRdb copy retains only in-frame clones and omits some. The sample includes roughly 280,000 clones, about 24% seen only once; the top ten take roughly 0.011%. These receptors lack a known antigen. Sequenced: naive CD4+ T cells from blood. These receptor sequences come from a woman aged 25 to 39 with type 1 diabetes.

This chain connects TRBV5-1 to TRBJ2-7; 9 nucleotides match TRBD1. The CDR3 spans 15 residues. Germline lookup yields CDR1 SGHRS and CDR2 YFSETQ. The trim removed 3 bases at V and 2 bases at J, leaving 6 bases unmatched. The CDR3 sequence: CASSWGTGRPYEQYF. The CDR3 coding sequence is TGCGCCAGCAGCTGGGGGACAGGGAGGCCCTACGAGCAGTACTTC.

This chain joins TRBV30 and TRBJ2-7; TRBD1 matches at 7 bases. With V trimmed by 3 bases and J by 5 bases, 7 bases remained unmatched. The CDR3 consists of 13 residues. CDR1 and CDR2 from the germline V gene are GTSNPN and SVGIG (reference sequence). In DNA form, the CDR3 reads TGTGCCTGGAGACGAGACAGGGTCGACGAGCAGTACTTC. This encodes CAWRRDRVDEQYF.

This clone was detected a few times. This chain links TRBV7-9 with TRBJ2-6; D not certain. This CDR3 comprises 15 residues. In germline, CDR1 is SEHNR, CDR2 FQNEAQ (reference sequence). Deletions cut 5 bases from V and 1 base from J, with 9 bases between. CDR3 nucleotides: TGTGCCAGCAGCGTAGACGGGTCTGGGGCCAACGTCCTGACTTTC. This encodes CASSVDGSGANVLTF.

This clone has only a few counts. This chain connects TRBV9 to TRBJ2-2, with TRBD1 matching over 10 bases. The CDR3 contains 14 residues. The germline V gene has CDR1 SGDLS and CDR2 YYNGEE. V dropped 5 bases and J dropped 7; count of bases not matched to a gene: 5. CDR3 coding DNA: TGTGCCAGCAGGGGACAGGGGACTCTCGGGGAGCTGTTTTTT. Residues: CASRGQGTLGELFF. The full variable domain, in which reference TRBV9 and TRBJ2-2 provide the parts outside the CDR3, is DSGVTQTPKHLITATGQRVTLRCSPRSGDLSVYWYQQSLDQGLQFLIQYYNGEERAKGNILERFSAQQFPDLHSELNLSSLELGDSALYFCASRGQGTLGELFFGEGSRLTVL.

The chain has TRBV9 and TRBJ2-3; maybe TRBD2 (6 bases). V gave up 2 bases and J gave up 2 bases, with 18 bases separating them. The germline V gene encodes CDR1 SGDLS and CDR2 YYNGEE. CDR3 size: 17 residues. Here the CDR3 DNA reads TGTGCCAGCAGCGTCGGGACTCTCCGAATCCTCACAGATACGCAGTATTTT. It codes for CASSVGTLRILTDTQYF.

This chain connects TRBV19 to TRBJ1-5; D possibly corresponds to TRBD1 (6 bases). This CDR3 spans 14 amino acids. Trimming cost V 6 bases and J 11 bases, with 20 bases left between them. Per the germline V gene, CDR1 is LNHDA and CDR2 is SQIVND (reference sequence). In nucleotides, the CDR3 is TGTGCCAGTAGGGAGCGGACAGCTTATGAGACCCAGCATTTT. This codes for CASRERTAYETQHF.

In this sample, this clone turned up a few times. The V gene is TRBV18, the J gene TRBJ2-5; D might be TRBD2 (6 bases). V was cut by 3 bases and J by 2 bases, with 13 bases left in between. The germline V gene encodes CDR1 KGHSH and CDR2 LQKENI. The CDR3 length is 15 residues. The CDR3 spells CASSPWRGAQETQYF. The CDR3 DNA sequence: TGTGCCAGCTCACCGTGGCGCGGGGCGCAAGAGACCCAGTACTTC.

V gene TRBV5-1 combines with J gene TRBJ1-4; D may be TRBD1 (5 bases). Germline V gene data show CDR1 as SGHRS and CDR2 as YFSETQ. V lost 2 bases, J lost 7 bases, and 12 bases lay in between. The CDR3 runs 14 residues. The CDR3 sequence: CASSLTLGGEKLFF. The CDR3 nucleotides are TGCGCCAGCAGCTTAACGTTGGGGGGTGAAAAACTGTTTTTT.

The CDR3 DNA follows: TGTGCCAGCAGGCGTACCGGGACAGGGCGAAAATATGGCTACACCTTC. Amino acids: CASRRTGTGRKYGYTF. The J gene is TRBJ1-2, the V gene TRBV13; 9 positions match TRBD1. J was trimmed by 5 bases and V by 6 bases; bases with no gene match: 13. Germline values: CDR1 PRHDT, CDR2 FYEKMQ (reference sequence). The length of the CDR3 is 16 residues. The full variable domain, in which reference TRBV13 and TRBJ1-2 provide the parts outside the CDR3, is AAGVIQSPRHLIKEKRETATLKCYPIPRHDTVYWYQQGPGQDPQFLISFYEKMQSDKGSIPDRFSAQQFSDYHSELNMSSLELGDSALYFCASRRTGTGRKYGYTFGSGTRLTVV.

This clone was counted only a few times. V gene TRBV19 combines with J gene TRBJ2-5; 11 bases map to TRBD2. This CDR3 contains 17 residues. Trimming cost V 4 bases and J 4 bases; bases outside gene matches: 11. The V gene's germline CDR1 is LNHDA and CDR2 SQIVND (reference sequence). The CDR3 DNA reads TGTGCCAGTAGTACCCCAGGTCTAGCGGGAGGACGAGAGACCCAGTACTTC. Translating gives CASSTPGLAGGRETQYF.

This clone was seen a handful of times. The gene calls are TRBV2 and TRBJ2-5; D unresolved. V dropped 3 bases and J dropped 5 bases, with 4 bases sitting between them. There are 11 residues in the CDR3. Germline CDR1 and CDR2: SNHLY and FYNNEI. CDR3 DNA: TGTGCCAGCAGTGACTTTGAGACCCAGTACTTC. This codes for CASSDFETQYF. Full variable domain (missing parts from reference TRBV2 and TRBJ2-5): EPEVTQTPSHQVTQMGQEVILRCVPISNHLYFYWYRQILGQKVEFLVSFYNNEISEKSEIFDDQFSVERPDGSNFTLKIRSTKLEDSAMYFCASSDFETQYFGPGTRLLVL.

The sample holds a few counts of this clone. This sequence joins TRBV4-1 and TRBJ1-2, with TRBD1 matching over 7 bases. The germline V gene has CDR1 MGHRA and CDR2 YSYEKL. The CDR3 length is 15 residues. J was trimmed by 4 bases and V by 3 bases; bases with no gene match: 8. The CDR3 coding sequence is TGCGCCAGCAGCCAGGAACCGGGACAGCTCTATGGCTACACCTTC. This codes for CASSQEPGQLYGYTF.

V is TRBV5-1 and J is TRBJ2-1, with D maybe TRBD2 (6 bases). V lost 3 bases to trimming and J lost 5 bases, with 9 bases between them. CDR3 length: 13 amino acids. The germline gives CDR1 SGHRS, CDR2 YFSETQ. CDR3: CASSSGLNNEQFF. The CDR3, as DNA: TGCGCCAGCAGCTCGGGACTTAACAATGAGCAGTTCTTC.

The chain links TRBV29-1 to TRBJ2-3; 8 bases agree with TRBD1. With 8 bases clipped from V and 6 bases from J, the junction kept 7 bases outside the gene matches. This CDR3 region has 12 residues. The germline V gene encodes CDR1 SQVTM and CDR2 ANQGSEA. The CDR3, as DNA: TGCAGCACGAAGACAGGGGCGGATACGCAGTATTTT. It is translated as CSTKTGADTQYF.

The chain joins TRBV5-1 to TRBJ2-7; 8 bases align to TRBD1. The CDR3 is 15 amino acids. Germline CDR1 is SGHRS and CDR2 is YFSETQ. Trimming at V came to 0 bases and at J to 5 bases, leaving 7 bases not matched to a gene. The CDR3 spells CASSLAWTGKDEQYF. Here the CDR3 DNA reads TGCGCCAGCAGCTTGGCCTGGACAGGGAAGGACGAGCAGTACTTC.

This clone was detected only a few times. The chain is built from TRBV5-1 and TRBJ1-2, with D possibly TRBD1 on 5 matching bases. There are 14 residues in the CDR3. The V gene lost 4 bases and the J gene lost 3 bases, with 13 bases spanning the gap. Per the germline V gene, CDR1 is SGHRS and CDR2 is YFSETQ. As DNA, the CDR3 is TGCGCCAGCAGCCTGTCCGGACAAGACTATGGCTACACCTTC. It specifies CASSLSGQDYGYTF.

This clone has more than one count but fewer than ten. The CDR3 loop is CASSLGRGGSLPDTQYF. CDR3 DNA sequence: TGTGCCAGCAGCTTGGGACGGGGCGGGAGCCTCCCAGATACGCAGTATTTT. The chain links TRBV7-3 to TRBJ2-3, with 7 bases identical to TRBD2. V lost 3 bases and J lost 4; bases outside the gene matches: 13. The CDR3 loop spans 17 amino acids. CDR1 and CDR2 (germline): SGHTA, FQGTGA. Drawing the rest from reference TRBV7-3 and TRBJ2-3, the complete variable domain is GAGVSQTPSNKVTEKGKYVELRCDPISGHTALYWYRQSLGQGPEFLIYFQGTGAADDSGLPNDRFFAVRPEGSVSTLKIQRTERGDSAVYLCASSLGRGGSLPDTQYFGPGTRLTVL.